These T cell receptor beta chains were read from a single sample in a study of CD8 T cells in Susac syndrome. TCRdb used MiXCR to reprocess the immunoSEQ multiplex PCR reads, holding one entry per CDR3 protein. Of some 120,000 distinct CDR3 sequences listed, around 90% are singletons. Sequenced: CD4+ T cells from PBMCs. Receptors were obtained from a human donor in good health. Both conserved end residues are part of each CDR3. Each record gives: V gene, J gene, D gene, clone size, CDR3 protein, CDR3 DNA. The D gene is left open where the match is weak. Only part of the rows carry a size: once, few, many, or a class if the clone is expanded.

v_call: TRBV30
j_call: TRBJ1-1
d_call: NA
clone_size: NA
cdr3_aa: CAWSGVSLNTEAFF
cdr3_nt: TGTGCCTGGAGTGGTGTAAGCCTGAACACTGAAGCTTTCTTT

v_call: TRBV9
j_call: TRBJ2-5
d_call: NA
clone_size: NA
cdr3_aa: CASSVLGGLETQYF
cdr3_nt: TGTGCCAGCAGCGTTCTCGGGGGCTTGGAGACCCAGTACTTC

v_call: TRBV2
j_call: TRBJ2-3
d_call: NA
clone_size: few
cdr3_aa: CASREGSTDTQYF
cdr3_nt: TGTGCCAGCCGCGAGGGGAGCACAGATACGCAGTATTTT

v_call: TRBV6-2/TRBV6-3
j_call: TRBJ2-1
d_call: NA
clone_size: NA
cdr3_aa: CASNKGTASEQFF
cdr3_nt: TGTGCCAGCAACAAGGGGACTGCCAGCGAGCAGTTCTTC

v_call: TRBV4-1
j_call: TRBJ2-5
d_call: NA
clone_size: NA
cdr3_aa: CASSHLPPGVGETQYF
cdr3_nt: TGCGCCAGCAGCCACCTACCCCCCGGGGTTGGAGAGACCCAGTACTTC

v_call: TRBV21-1
j_call: TRBJ2-5
d_call: NA
clone_size: NA
cdr3_aa: CASSKEQGRETQYF
cdr3_nt: TGTGCCAGCAGCAAAGAACAGGGTAGAGAGACCCAGTACTTC

v_call: TRBV4-3
j_call: TRBJ2-3
d_call: TRBD2
clone_size: NA
cdr3_aa: CASSRDRAGGDTQYF
cdr3_nt: TGCGCCAGCAGTCGAGATAGGGCGGGGGGAGATACGCAGTATTTT

v_call: TRBV3-1
j_call: TRBJ1-2
d_call: NA
clone_size: NA
cdr3_aa: CASSQDSYGYTF
cdr3_nt: TGTGCCAGCAGCCAAGACAGCTATGGCTACACCTTC

v_call: TRBV6-2/TRBV6-3
j_call: TRBJ2-2
d_call: TRBD1
clone_size: NA
cdr3_aa: CASSPGTGAAGELFF
cdr3_nt: TGTGCCAGCAGTCCCGGGACAGGGGCCGCCGGGGAGCTGTTTTTT

v_call: TRBV7-8
j_call: TRBJ2-2
d_call: TRBD1
clone_size: NA
cdr3_aa: CASSLNRGYNTGELFF
cdr3_nt: TGTGCCAGCAGCTTAAACAGGGGATATAACACCGGGGAGCTGTTTTTT

v_call: TRBV6-5
j_call: TRBJ1-1
d_call: NA
clone_size: NA
cdr3_aa: CASSSKREAFF
cdr3_nt: TGTGCCAGCAGCTCCAAAAGGGAAGCTTTCTTT

v_call: TRBV6-2/TRBV6-3
j_call: TRBJ1-2
d_call: NA
clone_size: few
cdr3_aa: CASSYGRDYGYTF
cdr3_nt: TGTGCCAGCAGTTATGGAAGGGACTATGGCTACACCTTC

v_call: TRBV5-1
j_call: TRBJ2-5
d_call: NA
clone_size: NA
cdr3_aa: CASSLGGVQETQYF
cdr3_nt: TGCGCCAGCAGCTTGGGCGGGGTACAAGAGACCCAGTACTTC

v_call: TRBV3-1
j_call: TRBJ1-5
d_call: NA
clone_size: NA
cdr3_aa: CASSHDGQNQPQHF
cdr3_nt: TGTGCCAGCAGCCATGACGGACAGAACCAGCCCCAGCATTTT

v_call: TRBV4-1
j_call: TRBJ2-1
d_call: TRBD2
clone_size: once
cdr3_aa: CASSRSRGAINEQFF
cdr3_nt: TGCGCCAGCAGCCGGTCGCGGGGGGCAATCAATGAGCAGTTCTTC

v_call: TRBV2
j_call: TRBJ1-2
d_call: NA
clone_size: NA
cdr3_aa: CASSPQELDGYTF
cdr3_nt: TGTGCCAGCAGTCCTCAGGAATTAGATGGCTACACCTTC

v_call: TRBV7-3
j_call: TRBJ2-5
d_call: NA
clone_size: NA
cdr3_aa: CASSLNPTRETQYF
cdr3_nt: TGTGCCAGCAGCTTAAACCCCACTAGGGAGACCCAGTACTTC

v_call: TRBV11-2
j_call: TRBJ2-7
d_call: TRBD1
clone_size: NA
cdr3_aa: CASSQGDRTFSSYEQYF
cdr3_nt: TGTGCCAGCAGCCAAGGGGACAGAACATTCAGCTCCTACGAGCAGTACTTC

v_call: TRBV5-1
j_call: TRBJ1-2
d_call: NA
clone_size: NA
cdr3_aa: CASSLSPVADYGYTF
cdr3_nt: TGCGCCAGCAGCTTGAGTCCCGTCGCAGACTATGGCTACACCTTC